This TCR beta chain was sequenced for a study of OX40 agonist ivuxolimab in advanced cancers. Study-wide background: Antecedent anti-PD-1, anti-PD-L1 or anti-CTLA-4 therapy was permissible, with roughly 36% having received some.

This CDR3 has 14 amino acids. The V end lost 3 bases, the J end lost 1 base, and 6 bases lay between the germline ends. Germline V lookup: CDR1 KGHSH, CDR2 LQKENI. TCRdb's copy holds only in-frame clones and misses some; the assay was immunoSEQ multiplex PCR. Here the sample spans some 85,000 clones, roughly nine tenths being singletons. Comments on this clone: At the DNA level, this CDR3 is encoded by other sequences in the same sample as well.

Source: CD4+ or CD8+ T cells sorted from blood, taken in a trial of the OX40 agonist ivuxolimab. This receptor was taken from an adult with an advanced solid tumor such as melanoma, head and neck, liver or kidney cancer. The chain carries TRBV18 and TRBJ2-2; D ambiguous. The CDR3 reads CASSPPVNTGELFF. In DNA form, the CDR3 reads TGTGCCAGCTCACCCCCGGTGAACACCGGGGAGCTGTTTTTT.